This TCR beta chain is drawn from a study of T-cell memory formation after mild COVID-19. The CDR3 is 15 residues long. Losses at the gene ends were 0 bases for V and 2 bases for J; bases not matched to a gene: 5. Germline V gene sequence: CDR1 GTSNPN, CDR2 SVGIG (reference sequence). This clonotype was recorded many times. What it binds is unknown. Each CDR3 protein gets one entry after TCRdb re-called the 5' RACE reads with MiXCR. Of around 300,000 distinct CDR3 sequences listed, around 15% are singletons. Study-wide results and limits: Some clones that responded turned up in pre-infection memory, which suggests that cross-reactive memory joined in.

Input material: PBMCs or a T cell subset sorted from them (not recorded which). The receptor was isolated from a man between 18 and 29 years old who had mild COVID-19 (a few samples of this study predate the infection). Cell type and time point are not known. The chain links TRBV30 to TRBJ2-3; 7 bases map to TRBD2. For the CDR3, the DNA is TGTGCCTGGAGTGTAACTAGCGCCCACACAGATACGCAGTATTTT. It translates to CAWSVTSAHTDTQYF.